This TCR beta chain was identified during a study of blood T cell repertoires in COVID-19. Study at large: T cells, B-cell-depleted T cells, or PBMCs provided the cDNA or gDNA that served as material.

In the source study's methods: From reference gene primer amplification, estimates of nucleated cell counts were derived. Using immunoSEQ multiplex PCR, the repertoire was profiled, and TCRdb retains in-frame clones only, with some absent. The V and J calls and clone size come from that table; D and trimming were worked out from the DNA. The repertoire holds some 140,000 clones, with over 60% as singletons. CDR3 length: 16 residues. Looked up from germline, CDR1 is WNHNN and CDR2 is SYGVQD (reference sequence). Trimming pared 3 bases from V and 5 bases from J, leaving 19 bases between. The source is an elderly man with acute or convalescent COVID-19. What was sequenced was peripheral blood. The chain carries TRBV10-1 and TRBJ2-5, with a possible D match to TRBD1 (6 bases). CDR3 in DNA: TGCGCCAGCAGTGACCAGGACAGAGGGGGTTGGGAGACCCAGTACTTC. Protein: CASSDQDRGGWETQYF.